What follows are 20 T cell receptor beta chains derived from one specimen sequenced in a study of T cells after yellow fever vaccination. From the 5' RACE reads, TCRdb called clonotypes with MiXCR, one entry per CDR3 protein. This sample has around 360,000 distinct CDR3 sequences; approximately 10% occur once, and the top ten carry 18%. Specimen: PBMCs, collected on the day of the first yellow fever vaccination. The receptors stem from a man in his late teens or twenties who received the YFV17D yellow fever vaccine.

The genes are TRBV4-3 and TRBJ2-7; D is uncertain. V was pared by 0 bases and J by 3 bases, with 15 bases between. The CDR3 runs 16 residues. Germline lookup yields CDR1 LGHNA and CDR2 YSLEER. CDR3 in amino acids: CASSQDLRVGFYEQYF. DNA for the CDR3: TGCGCCAGCAGCCAAGATCTGCGCGTAGGATTCTACGAGCAGTACTTC.

This clonotype was detected a few times. V and J are TRBV6-5 and TRBJ1-2; 9 bases line up with TRBD1. The V segment lost 5 bases and the J segment 10 bases; nucleotides outside the gene matches: 11. The CDR3 contains 14 residues. From germline, CDR1 is MNHEY and CDR2 SVGAGI. CDR3 in DNA: TGTGCCAGCAGTACTAACAGGGGGCGTGGGGACTACACCTTC. Protein product: CASSTNRGRGDYTF.

CDR3 in DNA: TGTGCCAGCAGCTTGAATAGGGGGGAAGGCTACACCTTC. Encoded protein: CASSLNRGEGYTF. V and J are TRBV5-5 and TRBJ1-2; tentatively, D is TRBD1 (6 bases). The ends were cut back, 1 base at V and 8 bases at J, with 12 bases in the middle. CDR1 and CDR2 (germline): SGHKS, YYEKEE (reference sequence). CDR3 size: 13 residues. Filled out from reference TRBV5-5 and TRBJ1-2, the complete variable domain reads DAGVTQSPTHLIKTRGQQVTLRCSPISGHKSVSWYQQVLGQGPQFIFQYYEKEERGRGNFPDRFSARQFPNYSSELNVNALLLGDSALYLCASSLNRGEGYTFGSGTRLTVV.

This clonotype has only one observation. The rearrangement joins TRBV6-1 to TRBJ1-4; perhaps TRBD1 as D (5 bases). The ends were cut back, 6 bases at V and 2 bases at J, with 7 bases in the middle. Germline-derived CDR1 and CDR2 are MNHNS and SASEGT. The CDR3 has 13 amino acids. The CDR3 spells CASRGVTNEKLFF. For the CDR3, the DNA is TGTGCCAGCAGAGGGGTGACTAATGAAAAACTGTTTTTT.

This clonotype has only a few counts. The chain combines TRBV12-3 or TRBV12-4 with TRBJ1-6; D unclear. Trimming shortened V by 3 bases and J by 8 bases, and 5 bases separated the two germline ends. The CDR3 sequence is 12 residues long. CDR3 amino acids: CASSLDYSPLHF. DNA of the CDR3: TGTGCCAGCAGTTTGGACTATTCACCCCTCCACTTT.

The chain carries TRBV28 and TRBJ1-1; tentatively, D is TRBD1 (5 bases). This CDR3 is built from 14 residues. The V end lost 2 bases, the J end lost 5 bases, and 12 bases lay between the germline ends. Germline CDR1 and CDR2: MDHEN and SYDVKM. The CDR3 reads CASSLGREWTEAFF. The CDR3 DNA sequence: TGTGCCAGCAGTTTAGGCAGGGAGTGGACTGAAGCTTTCTTT.

The chain combines TRBV9 with TRBJ2-5, with D maybe TRBD2 (5 bases). The V and J ends lost 6 bases and 2 bases respectively, with 11 bases between them. Germline loops: CDR1 SGDLS, CDR2 YYNGEE. The CDR3 has 13 residues. The CDR3 nucleotides read TGTGCCAGCAATTGGGAGACGCAAGAGACCCAGTACTTC. Translation: CASNWETQETQYF.

This clonotype was counted a few times. The rearrangement joins TRBV20-1 to TRBJ2-3; 10 positions agree with TRBD2. The length of the CDR3 is 17 residues. Germline assignment: CDR1 DFQATT and CDR2 SNEGSKA (reference sequence). The J segment lost 2 bases and the V segment lost 4 bases, leaving 12 bases of the junction unmatched. The CDR3 loop reads CSANGPTSGAYTDTQYF. CDR3 sequence (DNA): TGCAGTGCTAATGGCCCTACTAGCGGGGCATACACAGATACGCAGTATTTT.

This clonotype was seen repeatedly, ten times or more. The V call is TRBV11-2, the J call TRBJ2-7, with 7 bases fitting TRBD1. The CDR3 is 15 amino acids. Germline-derived CDR1 and CDR2 are SGHAT and FQNNGV. The V segment lost 1 base and the J segment 2 bases; nucleotides outside the gene matches: 5. CDR3 bases: TGTGCCAGCAGCTTAGGCTCAGGGACAGCCTACGAGCAGTACGTC. Protein: CASSLGSGTAYEQYV.

This clonotype was counted many times. The chain uses TRBV25-1 and TRBJ2-3; 8 positions agree with TRBD2. The germline CDR1 and CDR2 sequences are MGHDK and SYGVNS. With 4 bases clipped from V and 1 base from J, the junction kept 4 bases outside the gene matches. The CDR3 has 15 residues. The CDR3 sequence: CASSAAGGRTDTQYF. The CDR3 nucleotides are TGTGCCAGCAGTGCGGCGGGGGGCCGCACAGATACGCAGTATTTT. Combining the CDR3 with reference TRBV25-1 and TRBJ2-3 gives the whole variable domain EADIYQTPRYLVIGTGKKITLECSQTMGHDKMYWYQQDPGMELHLIHYSYGVNSTEKGDLSSESTVSRIRTEHFPLTLESARPSHTSQYLCASSAAGGRTDTQYFGPGTRLTVL.

The rearrangement joins TRBV28 to TRBJ2-1; TRBD1 matches at 8 bases. With 6 bases clipped from V and 0 bases from J, the junction kept 4 bases outside the gene matches. The germline gives CDR1 MDHEN, CDR2 SYDVKM. CDR3 length equals 15 residues. The CDR3 region is CASSTGQVSYNEQFF. CDR3 DNA: TGTGCCAGCAGCACGGGACAGGTCTCCTACAATGAGCAGTTCTTC.

The chain uses TRBV29-1 and TRBJ1-4; D unclear. Germline loops: CDR1 SQVTM, CDR2 ANQGSEA. V was shortened by 7 bases and J by 0 bases, with 9 bases between the two germline ends. The CDR3 is 13 amino acids. The CDR3 protein is CSARYSTNEKLFF. The CDR3 region has the DNA TGCAGCGCTAGATACTCAACTAATGAAAAACTGTTTTTT. Full variable domain (outside the CDR3, taken from reference TRBV29-1 and TRBJ1-4): SAVISQKPSRDICQRGTSLTIQCQVDSQVTMMFWYRQQPGQSLTLIATANQGSEATYESGFVIDKFPISRPNLTFSTLTVSNMSPEDSSIYLCSARYSTNEKLFFGSGTQLSVL.

In its sample, this clonotype was seen a few times. V is TRBV6-1 and J is TRBJ2-7; either TRBD1 or TRBD2 may supply D (6 bases each). This CDR3 is 15 amino acids long. The germline CDR1 and CDR2 sequences are MNHNS and SASEGT. The V end was cut by 5 bases, the J end by 1 base, with 15 bases between. The DNA of the CDR3 is TGTGCCAGCAGTAGGACCCGGGGGCAATCCTACGAGCAGTACGTC. The encoded protein is CASSRTRGQSYEQYV.

This clonotype was seen only a few times. The genes are TRBV7-8 and TRBJ2-2; 8 positions agree with TRBD2. Trimming cost V 5 bases and J 5 bases; bases outside gene matches: 10. CDR1 is SGHVS, CDR2 FQNEAQ, per germline. The CDR3 length is 16 residues. CDR3 DNA: TGTGCCAGCAGCGGGGTCTCAGCGGGGGCGACCGGGGAGCTGTTTTTT. Its protein product is CASSGVSAGATGELFF.

This clonotype was counted a few times. The rearrangement uses TRBV7-3 and TRBJ2-3; 15 nucleotides agree with TRBD2. The trim removed 2 bases at V and 4 bases at J, leaving 10 bases unmatched. The CDR3 totals 19 residues. CDR1 and CDR2 from the germline V gene are SGHTA and FQGTGA. The CDR3 spells CASSLRGLAGGSASDTQYF. The CDR3 DNA reads as TGTGCCAGCAGCTTACGGGGACTAGCGGGGGGATCCGCCTCAGATACGCAGTATTTT.

The CDR3 loop is CASSPGTDTPLHF. Here the CDR3 DNA reads TGTGCCAGCAGCCCCGGGACAGATACACCCCTCCACTTT. The V call is TRBV5-6, the J call TRBJ1-6; TRBD1 agrees at 7 bases. The CDR3 covers 13 residues. Unmatched junction bases numbered 6, after V lost 4 bases and J lost 11 bases. The V gene's germline CDR1 is SGHDT and CDR2 YYEEEE.

The CDR3 protein is CASSLEIGEYEQYF. DNA of the CDR3: TGCGCCAGCAGCTTGGAGATAGGGGAGTACGAGCAGTACTTC. The V gene is TRBV5-1, the J gene TRBJ2-7; either TRBD1 or TRBD2 may fit D (5 bases each). V was pared by 0 bases and J by 4 bases, with 11 bases between. CDR3 length: 14 amino acids. The germline gives CDR1 SGHRS, CDR2 YFSETQ.

This clonotype has only a few counts. The chain has TRBV6-2 or TRBV6-3 and TRBJ2-7; D is undetermined. V lost 9 bases to trimming and J lost 6 bases, with 6 bases between them. Germline CDR1 reads MNHEY; CDR2 reads SVGEGT. The CDR3 has 9 residues. The CDR3 reads CARSSEQYV. DNA for the CDR3: TGTGCCAGGTCCAGCGAGCAGTACGTC.

The chain couples TRBV6-2 or TRBV6-3 to TRBJ2-7; D assignment may be TRBD1 or TRBD2 (5 bases each). Trimming took off 2 bases at V and 2 bases at J, with 13 bases between the two ends. The CDR3 runs to 15 residues. Germline V lookup: CDR1 MNHEY, CDR2 SVGEGT. The CDR3 is CASSYRAGTAYEQYV. Here the CDR3 DNA reads TGTGCCAGCAGTTACAGGGCAGGGACGGCCTACGAGCAGTACGTC.

The chain employs TRBV9 and TRBJ2-1; TRBD2 matches 7 bases. CDR1 and CDR2 (germline): SGDLS, YYNGEE. The CDR3 is 15 amino acids. V dropped 0 bases and J dropped 0; count of bases not matched to a gene: 0. The CDR3 DNA sequence: TGTGCCAGCAGCGTAGCGGGGGGCTCCTACAATGAGCAGTTCTTC. This codes for CASSVAGGSYNEQFF.